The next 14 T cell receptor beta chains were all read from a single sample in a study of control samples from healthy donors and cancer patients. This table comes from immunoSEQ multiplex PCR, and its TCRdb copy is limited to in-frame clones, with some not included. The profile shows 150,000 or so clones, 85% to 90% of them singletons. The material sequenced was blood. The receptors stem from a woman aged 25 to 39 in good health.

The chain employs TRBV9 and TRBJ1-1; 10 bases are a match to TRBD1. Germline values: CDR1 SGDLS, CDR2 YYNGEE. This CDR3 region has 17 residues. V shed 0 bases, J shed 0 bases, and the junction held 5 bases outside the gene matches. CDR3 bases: TGTGCCAGCAGCGTAGAGGGGGACAGGGGCATGAACACTGAAGCTTTCTTT. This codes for CASSVEGDRGMNTEAFF.

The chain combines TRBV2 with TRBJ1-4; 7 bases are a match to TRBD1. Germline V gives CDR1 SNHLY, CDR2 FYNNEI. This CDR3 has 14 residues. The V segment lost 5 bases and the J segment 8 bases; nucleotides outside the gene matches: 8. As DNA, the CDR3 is TGTGCCAGCAGTCCCGACAGGGTCCAGGAAAAACTGTTTTTT. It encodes CASSPDRVQEKLFF. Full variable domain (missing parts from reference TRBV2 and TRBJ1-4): EPEVTQTPSHQVTQMGQEVILRCVPISNHLYFYWYRQILGQKVEFLVSFYNNEISEKSEIFDDQFSVERPDGSNFTLKIRSTKLEDSAMYFCASSPDRVQEKLFFGSGTQLSVL.

For the CDR3, the DNA is TGTGCCAGCAGCCGAGGGGGTGCCGGGCACAATGAGCAGTTCTTC. Translation gives CASSRGGAGHNEQFF. The chain is built from TRBV6-5 and TRBJ2-1; D possibly corresponds to TRBD1 (6 bases). The V and J ends lost 6 bases and 5 bases respectively, with 17 bases between them. This CDR3 has 15 residues. CDR1 and CDR2 (germline): MNHEY, SVGAGI.

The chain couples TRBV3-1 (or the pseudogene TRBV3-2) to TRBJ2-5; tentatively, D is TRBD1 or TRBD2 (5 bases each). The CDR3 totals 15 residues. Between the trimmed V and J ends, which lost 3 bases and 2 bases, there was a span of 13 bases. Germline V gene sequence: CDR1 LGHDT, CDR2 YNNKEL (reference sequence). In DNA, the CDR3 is TGTGCCAGCAGCCACCAAGGGACGGCACAAGAGACCCAGTACTTC. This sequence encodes CASSHQGTAQETQYF.

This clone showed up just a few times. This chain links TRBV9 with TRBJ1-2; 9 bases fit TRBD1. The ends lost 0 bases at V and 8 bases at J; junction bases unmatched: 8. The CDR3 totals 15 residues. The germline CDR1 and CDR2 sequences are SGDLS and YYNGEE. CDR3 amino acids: CASSVVGQGGEGYTF. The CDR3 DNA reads TGTGCCAGCAGCGTAGTGGGACAGGGAGGCGAGGGCTACACCTTC.

Here the CDR3 DNA reads TGTGCCAGCAGCGCGGACCGCTATGGCTACACCTTC. Translation: CASSADRYGYTF. The chain combines TRBV7-8 with TRBJ1-2; D call uncertain. In germline, CDR1 is SGHVS, CDR2 FQNEAQ. V was shortened by 5 bases and J by 4 bases, with 8 bases between the two germline ends. This CDR3 has 12 residues.

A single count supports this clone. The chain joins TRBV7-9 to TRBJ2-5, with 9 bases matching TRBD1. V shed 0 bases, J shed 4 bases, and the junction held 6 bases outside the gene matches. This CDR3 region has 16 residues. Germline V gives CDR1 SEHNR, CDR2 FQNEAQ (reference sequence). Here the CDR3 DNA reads TGTGCCAGCAGCTTAGCCGGACAGGGGAGGCTAGAGACCCAGTACTTC. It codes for CASSLAGQGRLETQYF.

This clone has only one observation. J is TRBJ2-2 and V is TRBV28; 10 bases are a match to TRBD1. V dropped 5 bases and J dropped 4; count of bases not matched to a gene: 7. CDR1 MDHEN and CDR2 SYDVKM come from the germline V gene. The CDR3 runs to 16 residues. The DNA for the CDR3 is TGTGCCAGCAGTAGGGGGACAGGGGCCGTCACCGGGGAGCTGTTTTTT. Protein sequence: CASSRGTGAVTGELFF.

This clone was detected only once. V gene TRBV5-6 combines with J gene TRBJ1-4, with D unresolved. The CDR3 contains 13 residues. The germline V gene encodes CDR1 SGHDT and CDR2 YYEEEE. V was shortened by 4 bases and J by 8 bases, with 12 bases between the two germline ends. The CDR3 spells CASSLWGGEKLFF. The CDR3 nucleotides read TGTGCCAGCAGCCTCTGGGGAGGAGAAAAACTGTTTTTT.

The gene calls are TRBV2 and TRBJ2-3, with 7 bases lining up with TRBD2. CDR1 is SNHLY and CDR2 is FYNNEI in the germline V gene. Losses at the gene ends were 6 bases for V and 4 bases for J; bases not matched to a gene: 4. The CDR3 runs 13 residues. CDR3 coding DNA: TGTGCCAGCAGGGGCGGGAGCCCAGATACGCAGTATTTT. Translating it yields CASRGGSPDTQYF.

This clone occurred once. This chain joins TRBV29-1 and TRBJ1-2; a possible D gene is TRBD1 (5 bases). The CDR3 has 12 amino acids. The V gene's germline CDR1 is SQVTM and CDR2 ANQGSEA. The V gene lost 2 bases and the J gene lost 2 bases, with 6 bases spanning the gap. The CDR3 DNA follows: TGCAGCGTTGAACAGGGAAACTATGGCTACACCTTC. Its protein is CSVEQGNYGYTF. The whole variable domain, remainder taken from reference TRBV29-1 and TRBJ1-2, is SAVISQKPSRDICQRGTSLTIQCQVDSQVTMMFWYRQQPGQSLTLIATANQGSEATYESGFVIDKFPISRPNLTFSTLTVSNMSPEDSSIYLCSVEQGNYGYTFGSGTRLTVV.

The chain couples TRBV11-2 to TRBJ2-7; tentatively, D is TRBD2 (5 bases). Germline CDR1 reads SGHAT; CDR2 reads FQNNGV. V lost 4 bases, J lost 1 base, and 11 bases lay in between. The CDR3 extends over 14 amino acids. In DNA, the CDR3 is TGTGCCAGCAGCTACCGACGGACTTCCTACGAGCAGTACGTC. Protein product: CASSYRRTSYEQYV.

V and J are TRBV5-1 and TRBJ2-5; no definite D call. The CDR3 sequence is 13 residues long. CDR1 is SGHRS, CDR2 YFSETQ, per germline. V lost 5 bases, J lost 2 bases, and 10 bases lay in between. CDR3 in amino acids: CASSSSEQETQYF. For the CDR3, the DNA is TGCGCCAGCAGTAGTAGTGAACAAGAGACCCAGTACTTC.

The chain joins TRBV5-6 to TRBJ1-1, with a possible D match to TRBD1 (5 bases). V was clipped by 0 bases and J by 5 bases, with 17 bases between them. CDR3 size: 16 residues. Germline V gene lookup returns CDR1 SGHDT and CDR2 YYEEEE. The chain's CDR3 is CASSLADLGSGTEAFF. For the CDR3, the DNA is TGTGCCAGCAGCTTGGCAGATTTAGGGTCAGGGACTGAAGCTTTCTTT.